These T cell receptor beta chains were read from a single sample in a study of neurological immune-mediated disorders. A single record per CDR3 protein comes from TCRdb applying MiXCR to the 5' RACE reads. The table has 54,000 or so distinct CDR3 sequences, 3.8% seen once. Sequencing used PBMCs. The receptors derive from a man aged 55 to 70 with multiple sclerosis. Each CDR3 is given with its conserved first and last residue. Fields, in order: D gene, V gene, CDR3 length, J gene, clone size, CDR3 DNA, CDR3 protein. D genes are given only for firm matches. Size tells how often a clone was seen (once, few, many) or the class of an expanded clone, and some rows leave it out.

TRBD1	TRBV5-1	13	TRBJ2-7	many	TGCGCCAGCAGCTCCGAACAGGGGAACGAGCAGTACTTC	CASSSEQGNEQYF
TRBD2	TRBV4-1	18	TRBJ2-7	.	TGCGCCAGCAGCCAAGAATCCCAAGGTTCAGCGGGGGCAGGCGAGCAGTACTTC	CASSQESQGSAGAGEQYF
TRBD2	TRBV11-3	18	TRBJ2-1	many	TGTGCCAGCAGCTTAGCCTTAGGGAGTAGCGGGGAAGAAGGGGAGCAGTTCTTC	CASSLALGSSGEEGEQFF
.	TRBV20-1	14	TRBJ2-2	many	TGCAGTGCTAGTGGGACAACCTCCACCGGGGAGCTGTTTTTT	CSASGTTSTGELFF
TRBD1	TRBV7-9	15	TRBJ1-3	.	TGTGCCAGCAGCCCTAGGGACAGTCGTGGAAACACCATATATTTT	CASSPRDSRGNTIYF
.	TRBV5-1	14	TRBJ2-1	many	TGCGCCAGCAGCTGGAGGTCTCTCGAATATGAGCAGTTCTTC	CASSWRSLEYEQFF
.	TRBV15	14	TRBJ1-1	many	TGTGCCACCAGCAGAGATCGTGGCGGGGCTGAAGCTTTCTTT	CATSRDRGGAEAFF
.	TRBV28	14	TRBJ2-7	many	TGTGCCAGCAGTAGGACGTCTGGGTCCTACGAGCAGTACTTC	CASSRTSGSYEQYF
TRBD1	TRBV5-1	14	TRBJ2-4	many	TGCGCCAGTACCCGGACAGGGGGCTCGAACATTCAGTACTTC	CASTRTGGSNIQYF
.	TRBV5-6	15	TRBJ1-1	many	TGTGCCAGCAGCTTGCAATCCAACCTGAACACTGAAGCTTTCTTT	CASSLQSNLNTEAFF
.	TRBV14	16	TRBJ1-5	many	TGTGCCAGCAGCCAAGGGGGCGGGGCCGGCAATCAGCCCCAGCATTTT	CASSQGGGAGNQPQHF
.	TRBV5-1	14	TRBJ2-1	many	TGCGCCAGCAGCGCTTCCCTCACTACAGATGAGCAGTTCTTC	CASSASLTTDEQFF
TRBD1	TRBV20-1	14	TRBJ2-4	many	TGCAGTGCTAGAGGCCTACAGGGGGAAAACATTCAGTACTTC	CSARGLQGENIQYF
.	TRBV5-1	14	TRBJ1-4	many	TGCGCCAGCAGCTTGGACAGGGTGGATGAAAAACTGTTTTTT	CASSLDRVDEKLFF
TRBD2	TRBV20-1	14	TRBJ2-7	few	TGCAGTGCTCTTAGCGGGAGAGCCTCCTACGAGCAGTACTTC	CSALSGRASYEQYF
.	TRBV7-9	13	TRBJ2-3	few	TGTGCCAGCAGCCGGGGCGACACAGATACGCAGTATTTT	CASSRGDTDTQYF
.	TRBV25-1	13	TRBJ1-6	many	TGTGCCAGCAGGACAGTTAGTAATTCACCCCTCCACTTT	CASRTVSNSPLHF
.	TRBV5-6	14	TRBJ2-3	many	TGTGCCAGCAGTCGTGCCGTGGGTCGGAATACGCAGTATTTT	CASSRAVGRNTQYF
.	TRBV21-1	14	TRBJ2-5	many	TGTGCCAGCAGCAGACAGGGGGAACAAGAGACCCAGTACTTC	CASSRQGEQETQYF
TRBD1	TRBV5-1	14	TRBJ1-1	many	TGCGCCAGCAGCAGACAGGGGGACGCGGATGAAGCTTTCTTT	CASSRQGDADEAFF
TRBD2	TRBV20-1	14	TRBJ2-7	many	TGCAGTGTCGGGGGGACTAGCGGGATATACGAGCAGTACTTC	CSVGGTSGIYEQYF
.	TRBV9	12	TRBJ1-6	.	TGTGCCAGCAGCGTAGTAGGGGGAGCCCTCCACTTT	CASSVVGGALHF
.	TRBV5-1	13	TRBJ2-2	many	TGCGCCAGCCTGGCCTCGAACACCGGGGAGCTGTTTTTT	CASLASNTGELFF
.	TRBV5-1	15	TRBJ1-1	many	TGCGCCAGCAGCTTGGTTGGTGGGATGAACACTGAAGCTTTCTTT	CASSLVGGMNTEAFF
.	TRBV7-8	12	TRBJ2-7	many	TGTGCCAGCAGCTTAGCGTGGGGCGAGCAGTACTTC	CASSLAWGEQYF
.	TRBV7-3	16	TRBJ1-3	many	TGTGCCAGCAGCTTAGGCCCCGGCAGCTCTGGAAACACCATATATTTT	CASSLGPGSSGNTIYF
TRBD1	TRBV4-1	15	TRBJ1-5	many	TGCGCCAGCAGCCAAGGACAGGGCCTCAATCAGCCCCAGCATTTT	CASSQGQGLNQPQHF
TRBD2	TRBV28	15	TRBJ2-1	many	TGTGCCAGCAGTTTCGGGGGGGAGGTTTGGAATGAGCAGTTCTTC	CASSFGGEVWNEQFF
.	TRBV20-1	14	TRBJ2-1	many	TGCAGTCCCGGCGGGGGGACAGGGACCAATGAGCAGTTCTTC	CSPGGGTGTNEQFF
TRBD1	TRBV5-1	15	TRBJ1-2	many	TGCGCCAGCAGCATGGGGCAACAGGGGCCCTGGGACTACACCTTC	CASSMGQQGPWDYTF
.	TRBV20-1	13	TRBJ1-4	many	TGCAGTGCTAGCGGTCCCGGGGGCGAAAAACTGTTTTTT	CSASGPGGEKLFF
.	TRBV5-1	14	TRBJ2-3	many	TGCGCCAGCAGCTTAGCCAGCCCCACAGATACGCAGTATTTT	CASSLASPTDTQYF
TRBD1	TRBV18	12	TRBJ1-1	.	TGTGCCAGCTCATCCCAACAGGGGGTAGCTTTCTTT	CASSSQQGVAFF
.	TRBV10-2	13	TRBJ1-3	many	TGCGCCAGCTTGGTAGGGTACGGAAACACCATATATTTT	CASLVGYGNTIYF
TRBD2	TRBV20-1	16	TRBJ2-4	many	TGCAGTGCTAGTCTAGCGGGATCTCTTAGCAAAAACATTCAGTACTTC	CSASLAGSLSKNIQYF
.	TRBV20-1	16	TRBJ2-7	medium-sized	TGCAGTGCTAGAGACCGACAGGCCACAATTTTTTACGAGCAGTACTTC	CSARDRQATIFYEQYF
TRBD2	TRBV20-1	15	TRBJ2-2	many	TGCAGTGCAACGTTGAGCGGGGCAAGAACCGGGGAGCTGTTTTTT	CSATLSGARTGELFF
TRBD1	TRBV6-4	15	TRBJ2-3	many	TGTGCCAGCAGTGACTCGGGACAGGGGGCAGATACGCAGTATTTT	CASSDSGQGADTQYF
.	TRBV20-1	12	TRBJ1-2	many	TGCAGTGCTAGAGATGGGGGACTCGGCTACACCTTC	CSARDGGLGYTF
TRBD2	TRBV5-1	13	TRBJ2-7	many	TGCGCCAGCAGCACAAGCGGGAGCCACGAGCAGTACTTC	CASSTSGSHEQYF
.	TRBV28	12	TRBJ2-7	many	TGTGCCAGCAGTTTAGCAGAATACGAGCAGTACTTC	CASSLAEYEQYF
.	TRBV9	18	TRBJ2-3	many	TGTGCCAGCAGCGTACGTTCCTGGTCTAGCCGACACACAGATACGCAGTATTTT	CASSVRSWSSRHTDTQYF
.	TRBV29-1	14	TRBJ2-1	many	TGCAGCTTTGGGTCTGCCACAGAACTCCATGAGCAGTTCTTC	CSFGSATELHEQFF
.	TRBV7-9	11	TRBJ1-1	few	TGTGCCAACGAGGGGAACACTGAAGCTTTCTTT	CANEGNTEAFF
.	TRBV20-1	14	TRBJ1-5	many	TGCAGTGCTAGGACGACAGCTAAAAATCAGCCCCAGCATTTT	CSARTTAKNQPQHF
.	TRBV5-1	16	TRBJ2-7	many	TGCGCCAGCAGCTGGATAGACGGGACCGCCAGCTACGAGCAGTACTTC	CASSWIDGTASYEQYF
TRBD2	TRBV12-3/TRBV12-4	17	TRBJ2-1	many	TGTGCCAGCAGCCCGAATAGCGGGGGTAGCTCCTACAATGAGCAGTTCTTC	CASSPNSGGSSYNEQFF
.	TRBV7-6	15	TRBJ2-1	.	TGTGCCAGCAGCCAACGGAGGGATAATCACAATGAGCAGTTCTTC	CASSQRRDNHNEQFF
TRBD2	TRBV20-1	15	TRBJ2-1	many	TGCAGTGCTAGAGATCGGGAGGCTGTCTACAATGAGCAGTTCTTC	CSARDREAVYNEQFF
.	TRBV10-3	14	TRBJ1-4	many	TGTGCCATCAGTGAAGGCCAAACTAATGAAAAACTGTTTTTT	CAISEGQTNEKLFF
.	TRBV2	15	TRBJ1-3	many	TGTGCCAGCAGGGAAGACGGCAACTCTGGAAACACCATATATTTT	CASREDGNSGNTIYF